The source of this TCR beta chain is a study of shared clonotypes between healthy human individuals. Study-wide background: CD4 naive cells filled three plates per donor, CD4 memory three, CD8 naive two and CD8 memory one. General study findings and limits: Lower generation probabilities were found for non-shared clonotypes than for those shared by all four donors. Only a few donors were included, so the genetic and exposure-history diversity represented was limited.

A word on this clone: Its antigen is as yet unknown.

The germline CDR1 and CDR2 sequences are LGHNA and YNFKEQ. The CDR3 consists of 11 residues. Trimming left V 5 bases short and J 9 bases short, with 10 bases between. Here immunoSEQ multiplex PCR was the method, and the copy in TCRdb shows in-frame clones only, minus some. The sample lists about 2.2 million clones; roughly 93% were seen once. The naive CD8 subset, CD45RO-negative cells positively selected for CCR7, excluded terminally differentiated effector memory CD45RA+ cells. The chain recombines TRBV4-2 with TRBJ1-2; no clear D gene. What was sequenced was naive CD8+ T cells from PBMCs. This TCR derives from a man younger than 35 in good health. Some clones in this sample may be carry-over from other donors' samples. CDR3 coding DNA: TGTGCCAGCAGCTTGGTCGGACGCTACACCTTC. Translation gives CASSLVGRYTF.